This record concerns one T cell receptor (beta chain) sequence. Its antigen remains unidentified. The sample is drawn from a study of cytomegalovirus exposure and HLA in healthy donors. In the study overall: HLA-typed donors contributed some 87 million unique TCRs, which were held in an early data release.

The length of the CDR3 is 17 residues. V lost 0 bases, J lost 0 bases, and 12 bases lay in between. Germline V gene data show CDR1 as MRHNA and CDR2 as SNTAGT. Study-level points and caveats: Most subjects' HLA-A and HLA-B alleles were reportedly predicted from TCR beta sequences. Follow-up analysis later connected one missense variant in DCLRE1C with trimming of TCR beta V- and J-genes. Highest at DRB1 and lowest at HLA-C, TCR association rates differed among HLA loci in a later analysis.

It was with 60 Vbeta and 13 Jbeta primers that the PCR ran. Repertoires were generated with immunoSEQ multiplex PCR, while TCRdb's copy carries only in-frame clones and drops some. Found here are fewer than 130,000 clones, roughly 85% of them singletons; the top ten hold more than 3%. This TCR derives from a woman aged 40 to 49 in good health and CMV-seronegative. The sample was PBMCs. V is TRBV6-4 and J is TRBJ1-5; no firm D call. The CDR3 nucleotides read TGTGCCAGCAGTGACTCGGCCAACCCGTATAGCAATCAGCCCCAGCATTTT. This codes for CASSDSANPYSNQPQHF.